A selection of T cell receptor beta chains follows, all from one sample in a study of cytomegalovirus exposure and HLA in healthy donors. Measured with immunoSEQ multiplex PCR; TCRdb has only the in-frame clones, and not every one. Of fewer than 250,000 clones in the sample, approximately 82% are singletons; the top ten hold 0.6% to 0.65%. The sequencing sample was made of PBMCs. These receptors were collected from a man aged 18 to 35 in good health and CMV-seronegative. CDR3s include the opening cysteine and the closing phenylalanine or tryptophan. D genes are given only for firm matches. Part of the rows lack a size; the others show once, few, many or a class for expanded clones.

V gene	clone size	D gene	J gene	CDR3 length	CDR3 protein	CDR3 DNA
TRBV18	NA	NA	TRBJ2-7	13	CASSLRRVDEQYF	TGTGCCAGCTCACTCCGGAGGGTGGACGAGCAGTACTTC
TRBV5-8	NA	TRBD1	TRBJ1-2	13	CASDRVFTYGYTF	TGTGCCAGCGACAGGGTTTTTACCTATGGCTACACCTTC
TRBV6-5	few	TRBD2	TRBJ2-7	14	CASTSGLGAYEQYF	TGTGCCAGCACCTCTGGACTAGGGGCCTACGAGCAGTACTTC
TRBV27	few	TRBD2	TRBJ2-1	16	CASSLSSLAGGREQFF	TGTGCCAGCAGTTTATCGTCCCTAGCGGGAGGGCGAGAGCAGTTCTTC
TRBV18	NA	NA	TRBJ1-1	16	CASSALEGGGGTEAFF	TGTGCCAGCTCTGCTTTGGAGGGGGGGGGCGGCACTGAAGCTTTCTTT
TRBV28	NA	TRBD2	TRBJ2-1	16	CASSLGLAGGKVEQFF	TGTGCCAGCAGCCTCGGACTAGCGGGAGGGAAAGTTGAGCAGTTCTTC
TRBV29-1	once	NA	TRBJ2-7	12	CSVVDRLSEQYF	TGCAGCGTTGTTGACAGATTGAGCGAGCAGTACTTC
TRBV25-1	once	TRBD2	TRBJ2-3	13	CASSEVQRGTQYF	TGTGCCAGCAGTGAGGTGCAGCGGGGTACGCAGTATTTT
TRBV11-1	NA	TRBD2	TRBJ2-1	15	CASSQGLAGGSEQFF	TGTGCCAGCAGCCAGGGACTAGCGGGAGGGAGTGAGCAGTTCTTC
TRBV9	NA	TRBD1	TRBJ1-2	14	CASSVGSGTDGYTF	TGTGCCAGCAGCGTAGGTTCAGGGACAGATGGCTACACCTTC
TRBV5-4	NA	TRBD2	TRBJ2-7	15	CASSPGTSLSYEQYF	TGTGCCAGCAGCCCCGGGACTAGCCTAAGCTACGAGCAGTACTTC
TRBV6-1	NA	TRBD1	TRBJ2-6	18	CASSEAGQGALGANVLTF	TGTGCCAGCAGTGAAGCTGGACAGGGGGCTCTTGGGGCCAACGTCCTGACTTTC
TRBV19	NA	TRBD1	TRBJ2-7	15	CASSEEGQGFYEQYF	TGTGCCAGTAGTGAAGAGGGACAGGGATTCTACGAGCAGTACTTC
TRBV7-9	NA	NA	TRBJ2-2	14	CSSSLNTVGGELFF	TGTTCCAGCAGCTTAAATACAGTGGGCGGGGAGCTGTTTTTT
TRBV19	NA	NA	TRBJ1-1	14	CASSPQGGNTEAFF	TGTGCCAGTAGTCCCCAGGGAGGGAACACTGAAGCTTTCTTT
TRBV29-1	NA	NA	TRBJ2-7	13	CSVRGQNSYEQYF	TGCAGCGTGCGTGGACAGAACTCCTACGAGCAGTACTTC
TRBV2	few	TRBD2	TRBJ2-1	14	CASGLREGRGEQFF	TGTGCCAGCGGGCTGCGGGAGGGCCGGGGTGAGCAGTTCTTC
TRBV4-1	few	TRBD2	TRBJ2-2	18	CASSRSGLAGTNTGELFF	TGCGCCAGCAGCCGGTCGGGACTAGCGGGGACGAACACCGGGGAGCTGTTTTTT
TRBV25-1	NA	NA	TRBJ2-7	13	CASRVGGGSEQYF	TGTGCCAGCAGGGTGGGAGGGGGGAGCGAGCAGTACTTC
TRBV4-2	few	NA	TRBJ2-3	22	CASSQEISLLAPSPHSTDTQYF	TGTGCCAGCAGCCAAGAGATAAGTTTACTAGCTCCAAGTCCTCATAGCACAGATACGCAGTATTTT